Shown below are 10 T cell receptor beta chains from a single sample sequenced in a study of beta chain features in type 1 diabetes. Study-level findings and limits: All four CD4+ subsets of Type 1 diabetes patients contained TCRB CDR3s that were moderately but significantly shorter.

No cognate antigen is known for these TCRs. All of the isolated RNA was reverse transcribed, so expressed TCRB transcripts were sequenced. Clones were sequenced by immunoSEQ multiplex PCR, and TCRdb holds only the in-frame ones, with some missing. The repertoire holds nearly 700,000 clones, with about an eighth as singletons. Material for sequencing was naive CD4+ T cells from blood. These receptors all come from a man between 18 and 29 years old with type 1 diabetes.

V is TRBV9 and J is TRBJ2-1, with TRBD1 matching over 7 bases. From germline, CDR1 is SGDLS and CDR2 YYNGEE. Unmatched junction bases numbered 10, after V lost 5 bases and J lost 2 bases. The CDR3 runs to 16 residues. CDR3 region: CASRGQATGPYNEQFF. Written as DNA, the CDR3 is TGTGCCAGCAGAGGACAGGCTACGGGCCCCTACAATGAGCAGTTCTTC.

This CDR3 reads CASSPGGSTNAYEQYF. The CDR3 DNA follows: TGTGCCAGCAGCCCGGGGGGATCGACCAACGCATACGAGCAGTACTTC. The chain uses TRBV11-2 and TRBJ2-7, with 7 bases aligning to TRBD2. Germline CDR1 SGHAT, CDR2 FQNNGV. The length of the CDR3 is 16 residues. V trimming: 5 bases; J trimming: 4 bases; junction bases outside the gene matches: 14.

The count of this clone is one. CDR3 nucleotide sequence: TGTGCCAGCAGCGGGGACAGGGGGCCATACAATGAGCAGTTCTTC. Translated, it gives CASSGDRGPYNEQFF. The chain uses TRBV7-3 and TRBJ2-1; TRBD1 agrees at 12 bases. The CDR3 length is 15 residues. Germline lookup yields CDR1 SGHTA and CDR2 FQGTGA. Losses at the gene ends were 5 bases for V and 4 bases for J; bases not matched to a gene: 3.

This clone was detected only a few times. The chain couples TRBV9 to TRBJ2-1; a possible D gene is TRBD1 (5 bases). Per the germline V gene, CDR1 is SGDLS and CDR2 is YYNGEE. V lost 4 bases and J lost 11, with 19 bases in between. CDR3 size: 14 residues. CDR3 amino acids: CASSPTMRQHKQFF. CDR3 nucleotide sequence: TGTGCCAGCAGCCCCACAATGCGACAGCACAAGCAGTTCTTC.

The V gene is TRBV7-8, the J gene TRBJ2-3, with 8 bases fitting TRBD1. Looked up from germline, CDR1 is SGHVS and CDR2 is FQNEAQ. This CDR3 spans 17 amino acids. V dropped 1 base and J dropped 7; count of bases not matched to a gene: 13. The CDR3 nucleotides read TGTGCCAGCAGCTTAGGCAGTGGACAGGGACAATCGAATACGCAGTATTTT. Its protein is CASSLGSGQGQSNTQYF.

The V gene is TRBV2, the J gene TRBJ2-1; D is undetermined. The CDR3 covers 13 residues. Germline CDR1 is SNHLY and CDR2 is FYNNEI. With 7 bases removed from V and 7 bases from J, the gap between germline ends came to 14 bases. The CDR3 protein is CASNARLRNEQFF. In nucleotides, the CDR3 is TGTGCCAGCAACGCGCGTCTAAGGAATGAGCAGTTCTTC. Full variable domain (outside the CDR3, taken from reference TRBV2 and TRBJ2-1): EPEVTQTPSHQVTQMGQEVILRCVPISNHLYFYWYRQILGQKVEFLVSFYNNEISEKSEIFDDQFSVERPDGSNFTLKIRSTKLEDSAMYFCASNARLRNEQFFGPGTRLTVL.

The V call is TRBV18, the J call TRBJ1-1; D possibly corresponds to TRBD1 (6 bases). This CDR3 has 14 amino acids. Germline CDR1 reads KGHSH; CDR2 reads LQKENI. Trimming cost V 5 bases and J 5 bases, with 15 bases left between them. In nucleotides, the CDR3 is TGTGCCAGCTCAGCGGGACAATCCCGGACTGAAGCTTTCTTT. Its translation: CASSAGQSRTEAFF.

V and J are TRBV2 and TRBJ2-1; 7 bases are shared with TRBD1. Germline trimming cut 6 bases from V and 7 bases from J; bases unmatched to any gene: 9. This CDR3 is built from 14 residues. Per the germline V gene, CDR1 is SNHLY and CDR2 is FYNNEI. The CDR3 region has the DNA TGTGCCAGCAGGGGGACAGCCCTGGGGAATGAGCAGTTCTTC. Its protein product is CASRGTALGNEQFF.

This clone has a handful of counts. The chain is built from TRBV7-8 and TRBJ2-6, with a tentative D call TRBD1 (6 bases). Trimming stripped 5 bases from V and 4 bases from J, with 15 bases between. The CDR3 runs to 16 residues. In germline, CDR1 is SGHVS, CDR2 FQNEAQ. CDR3 in DNA: TGTGCCAGCAGCCGCCTCCAGGGGATCGGGGCCAACGTCCTGACTTTC. Its protein is CASSRLQGIGANVLTF. Complete variable domain (other parts from reference TRBV7-8 and TRBJ2-6): GAGVSQSPRYKVAKRGQDVALRCDPISGHVSLFWYQQALGQGPEFLTYFQNEAQLDKSGLPSDRFFAERPEGSVSTLKIQRTQQEDSAVYLCASSRLQGIGANVLTFGAGSRLTVL.

The chain combines TRBV10-3 with TRBJ2-5; D may be TRBD2 (5 bases). Trimming stripped 2 bases from V and 5 bases from J, with 18 bases between. CDR1 is ENHRY and CDR2 is SYGVKD in the germline V gene. This CDR3 has 16 residues. DNA of the CDR3: TGTGCCATCAGTGAGGGATCCCGAGGGCCTCCTGAGACCCAGTACTTC. It specifies CAISEGSRGPPETQYF.